This T cell receptor (beta chain) appears in the sequencing data of a study of T-cell reconstitution after alpha-beta-depleted transplantation in children. Study observations and caveats: It was newly produced T cells that mostly accounted for T-cell counts and diversity one year after transplant. By about two months after transplant, alpha-beta T cells reportedly arose from several hundred graft clones that had expanded. Some patients showed high day-60 TCRbeta diversity, which derived from surviving recipient T cells and thymic progenitors.

Trimming cost V 6 bases and J 3 bases, with 18 bases left between them. The CDR3 totals 16 residues. As it was prepared, the TCRbeta library received unique molecular identifiers. Each CDR3 protein gets one entry after TCRdb re-called the PCR reads with MiXCR. The sample lists hundreds of thousands of distinct CDR3 sequences, about 23% occurring once. This clonotype appeared many times. Its antigen is as yet unknown. The sequence was collected from a boy in the first two years of life who had a stem cell transplant for acute myeloid leukemia, so the T cells may come from the graft donor. The gene calls are TRBV12-3 or TRBV12-4 and TRBJ2-4, with D perhaps assigned TRBD1 or TRBD2 (7 bases each). This sample comprised PBMCs, mostly from graft donor cells, obtained 360 days after TCRalphabeta/CD19-depleted stem cell transplant. The CDR3 loop reads CASRPQGGGFKNIQYF. Written as DNA, the CDR3 is TGTGCCAGCAGGCCACAGGGAGGGGGCTTCAAAAACATTCAGTACTTC.